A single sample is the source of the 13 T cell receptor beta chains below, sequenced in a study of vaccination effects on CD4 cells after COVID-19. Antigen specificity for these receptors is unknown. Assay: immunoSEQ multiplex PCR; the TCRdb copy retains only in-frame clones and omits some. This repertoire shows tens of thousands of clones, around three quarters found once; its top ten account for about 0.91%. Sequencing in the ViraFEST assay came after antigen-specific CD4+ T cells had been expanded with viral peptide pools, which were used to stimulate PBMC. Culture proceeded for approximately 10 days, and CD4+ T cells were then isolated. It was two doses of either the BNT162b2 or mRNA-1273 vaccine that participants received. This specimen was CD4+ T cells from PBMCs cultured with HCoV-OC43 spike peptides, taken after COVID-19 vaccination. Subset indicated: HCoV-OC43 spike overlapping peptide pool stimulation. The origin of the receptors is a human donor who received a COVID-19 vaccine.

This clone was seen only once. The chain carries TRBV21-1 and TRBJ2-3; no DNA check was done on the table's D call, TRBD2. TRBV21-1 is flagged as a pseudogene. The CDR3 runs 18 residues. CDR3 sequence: CASSKVGLSGGETDTQYF. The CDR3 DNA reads TGTGCCAGCAGCAAAGTCGGCCTTAGCGGGGGGGAAACAGATACGCAGTATTTT.

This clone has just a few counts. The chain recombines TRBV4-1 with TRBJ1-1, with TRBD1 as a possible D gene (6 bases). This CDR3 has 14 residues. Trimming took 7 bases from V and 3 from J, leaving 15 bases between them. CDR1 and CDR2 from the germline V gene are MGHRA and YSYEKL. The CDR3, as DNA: TGCGCCAGCACTCGGGGGCTTTTGGACACTGAAGCTTTCTTT. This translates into CASTRGLLDTEAFF.

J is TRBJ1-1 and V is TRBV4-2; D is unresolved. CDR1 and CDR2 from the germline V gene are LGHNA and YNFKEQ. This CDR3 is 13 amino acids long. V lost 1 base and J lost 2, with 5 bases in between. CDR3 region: CASSQADNTEAFF. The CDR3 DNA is TGTGCCAGCAGCCAAGCCGACAACACTGAAGCTTTCTTT.

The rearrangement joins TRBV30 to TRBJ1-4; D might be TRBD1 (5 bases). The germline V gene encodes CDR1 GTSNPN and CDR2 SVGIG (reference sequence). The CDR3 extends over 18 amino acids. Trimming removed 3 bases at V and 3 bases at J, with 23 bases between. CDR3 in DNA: TGTGCCTGGAGCGGCGGGACTCCCGCGGGGAATTCTAATGAAAAACTGTTTTTT. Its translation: CAWSGGTPAGNSNEKLFF.

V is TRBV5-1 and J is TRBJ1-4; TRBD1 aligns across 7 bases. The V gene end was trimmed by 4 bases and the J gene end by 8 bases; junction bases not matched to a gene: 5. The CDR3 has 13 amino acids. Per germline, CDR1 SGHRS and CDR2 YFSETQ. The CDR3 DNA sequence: TGCGCCAGCAGCCCCGGGACAGACGAAAAACTGTTTTTT. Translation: CASSPGTDEKLFF.

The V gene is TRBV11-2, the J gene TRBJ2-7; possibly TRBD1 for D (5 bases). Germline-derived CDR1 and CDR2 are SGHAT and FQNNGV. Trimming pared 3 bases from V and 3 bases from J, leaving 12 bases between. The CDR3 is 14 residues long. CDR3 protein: CASSFEQAYYEQYV. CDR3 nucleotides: TGTGCCAGCAGCTTCGAACAGGCTTACTACGAGCAGTACGTC.

CDR3 DNA: TGTGCCAGCAGTTACGACAGGAACACTGAAGCTTTCTTT. This sequence encodes CASSYDRNTEAFF. The chain employs TRBV6-5 and TRBJ1-1; D may be TRBD1 (5 bases). CDR1 and CDR2 (germline): MNHEY, SVGAGI. With 2 bases removed from V and 1 base from J, the gap between germline ends came to 5 bases. CDR3 length: 13 amino acids.

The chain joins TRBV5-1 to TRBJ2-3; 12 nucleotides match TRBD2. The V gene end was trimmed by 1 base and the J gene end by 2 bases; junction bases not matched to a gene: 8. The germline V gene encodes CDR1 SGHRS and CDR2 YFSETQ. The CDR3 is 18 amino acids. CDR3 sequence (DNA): TGCGCCAGCAGCTTGAGGCCTACTAGCGGGGGGCCCACAGATACGCAGTATTTT. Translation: CASSLRPTSGGPTDTQYF.

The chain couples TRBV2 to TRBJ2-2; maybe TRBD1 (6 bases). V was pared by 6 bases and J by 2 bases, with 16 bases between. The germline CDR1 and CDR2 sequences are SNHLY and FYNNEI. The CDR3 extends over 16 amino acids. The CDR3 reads CASRETDRINTGELFF. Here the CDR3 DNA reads TGTGCCAGCAGAGAAACCGACAGGATCAACACCGGGGAGCTGTTTTTT.

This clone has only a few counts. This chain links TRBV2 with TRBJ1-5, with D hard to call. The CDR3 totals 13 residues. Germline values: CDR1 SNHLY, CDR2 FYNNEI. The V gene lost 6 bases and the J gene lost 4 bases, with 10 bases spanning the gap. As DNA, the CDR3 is TGTGCCAGCAGACGGAGCCCAAATCAGCCCCAGCATTTT. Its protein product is CASRRSPNQPQHF.

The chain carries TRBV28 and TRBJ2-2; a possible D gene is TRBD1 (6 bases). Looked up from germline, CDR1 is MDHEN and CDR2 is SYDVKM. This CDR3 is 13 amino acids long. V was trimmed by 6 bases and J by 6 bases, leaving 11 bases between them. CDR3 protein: CASRAGVPGELFF. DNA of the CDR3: TGTGCCAGCAGGGCAGGGGTCCCCGGGGAGCTGTTTTTT.

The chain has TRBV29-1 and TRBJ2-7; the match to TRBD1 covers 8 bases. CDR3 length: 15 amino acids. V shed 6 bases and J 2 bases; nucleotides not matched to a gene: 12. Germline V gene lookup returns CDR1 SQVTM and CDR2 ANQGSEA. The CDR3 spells CSVVTGTGPTYEQYV. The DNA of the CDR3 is TGCAGCGTAGTAACCGGGACAGGTCCCACCTACGAGCAGTACGTC.

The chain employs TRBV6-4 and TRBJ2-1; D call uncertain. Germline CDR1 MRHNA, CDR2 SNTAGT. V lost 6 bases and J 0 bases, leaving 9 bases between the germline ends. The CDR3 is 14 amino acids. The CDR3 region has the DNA TGTGCCAGCAGCTTGGAGAGCTCCTACAATGAGCAGTTCTTC. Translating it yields CASSLESSYNEQFF.